This T cell receptor beta chain stems from a study of T cells in Graves' hyperthyroidism and ophthalmopathy. Overall study: The initial diagnosis was the point when peripheral blood was collected, ahead of any treatment. General study results and limits: Through a model of 13 V-J features, ophthalmopathy was separated from stable hyperthyroidism. Onset of ophthalmopathy came a median approximately 6.8 months after the model predicted it.

RNA transcripts served as the template for amplifying TCR beta CDR3 regions. First-round RT-PCR of the TCR CDR3 relied on the HTBI primer set. TCRdb redid the calling of the multiplex PCR reads with MiXCR, one entry per CDR3 protein. The data show under 550,000 distinct CDR3 sequences, 20% seen once. Losses at the gene ends were 2 bases for V and 6 bases for J; bases not matched to a gene: 3. Germline loops: CDR1 MDHEN, CDR2 SYDVKM. The CDR3 runs to 13 residues. Among ophthalmopathy patients, the Clinical Activity Score reached at least 3, the NOSPECS grade reached at least 4, and duration remained under 3 months. This clonotype showed up many times. Its antigen is undetermined.

This receptor was identified in a man in his forties with Graves' ophthalmopathy. The chain couples TRBV28 to TRBJ1-2; 7 bases line up with TRBD1. Sequencing was done on a sample of blood. The chain's CDR3 is CASSLGGGDGYTF. The CDR3 DNA follows: TGTGCCAGCAGTTTAGGAGGGGGCGATGGCTACACCTTC.